What follows are 4 T cell receptor beta chains derived from one specimen sequenced in a study of cytomegalovirus exposure and HLA in healthy donors (TCRdb year 2017). Preparation of the library involved the immunoSEQ multiplex PCR assay. The multiplex PCR relied on a mix of 60 forward primers for TCR Vbeta segments and 13 reverse primers for TCR Jbeta segments. TCRdb holds this immuneACCESS table with in-frame rearrangements only. Some clones are missing; in checked studies, unresolved V genes explain under half, and the rest has no known cause. The sample table holds 150,000 or so clones, of which about 80% were seen once. The ten most abundant clones make up 9% to 10% of the sample. Material for sequencing was PBMCs. The receptors originated from a man aged 18 to 29 in good health and CMV-seropositive.

The V and J genes are TRBV28 and TRBJ1-3; TRBD1 matches 7 bases. This CDR3 has 15 residues. Germline CDR1 and CDR2: MDHEN and SYDVKM. Trimming took 6 bases from V and 0 from J; bases not matched to a gene: 5. CDR3 coding DNA: TGTGCCAGCAGGACGACAGGGAACTCTGGAAACACCATATATTTT. Residues: CASRTTGNSGNTIYF.

This clone has just a few counts. This chain connects TRBV4-1 to TRBJ2-3; maybe TRBD2 (6 bases). CDR3 size: 15 residues. V lost 4 bases and J lost 5, with 16 bases in between. The germline V gene encodes CDR1 MGHRA and CDR2 YSYEKL. In DNA, the CDR3 is TGCGCCAGCAGCCTAGGGAGGAGGGTGAAAGATACGCAGTATTTT. Its protein is CASSLGRRVKDTQYF.

V gene TRBV27 combines with J gene TRBJ2-1, with 8 bases matching TRBD1. This CDR3 is built from 15 residues. CDR1 is MNHEY, CDR2 SMNVEV, per germline (reference sequence). V lost 3 bases to trimming and J lost 3 bases; unmatched junction nucleotides: 4. In DNA form, the CDR3 reads TGTGCCAGCAGTTTGCAGGGGGCAGGCTACAATGAGCAGTTCTTC. It yields the protein CASSLQGAGYNEQFF.

This sequence joins TRBV11-2 and TRBJ2-3, with 11 bases identical to TRBD2. CDR3 length equals 14 residues. Germline CDR1 SGHAT, CDR2 FQNNGV. Losses at the gene ends were 4 bases for V and 8 bases for J; bases not matched to a gene: 5. CDR3 DNA: TGTGCCAGCAGCTCGACTAGCGGGATGGGTACGCAGTATTTT. Its translation is CASSSTSGMGTQYF. Filled out from reference TRBV11-2 and TRBJ2-3, the complete variable domain reads EAGVAQSPRYKIIEKRQSVAFWCNPISGHATLYWYQQILGQGPKLLIQFQNNGVVDDSQLPKDRFSAERLKGVDSTLKIQPAKLEDSAVYLCASSSTSGMGTQYFGPGTRLTVL.